Each of the 3 T cell receptor beta chains below was sequenced from the same sample in a study of blood T cell repertoires in COVID-19. Clones were read by immunoSEQ multiplex PCR, and TCRdb kept only the in-frame ones, dropping some. The sample yields roughly 270,000 clones, approximately 78% seen once. The specimen was PBMCs or T cells enriched from blood (not recorded which). The origin of the receptors is a man aged 35 to 55 who had been exposed to COVID-19.

The chain has TRBV3-1 (or the pseudogene TRBV3-2) and TRBJ2-3; 9 nucleotides line up with TRBD2. Losses at the gene ends were 1 base for V and 2 bases for J; bases not matched to a gene: 4. Per germline, CDR1 LGHDT and CDR2 YNNKEL (reference sequence). The CDR3 has 16 amino acids. In DNA, the CDR3 is TGTGCCAGCAGCCAAGCGGGACTAGCATCCACAGATACGCAGTATTTT. This sequence encodes CASSQAGLASTDTQYF.

This rearrangement joins TRBV11-3 to TRBJ2-2, with D possibly matching TRBD1 (5 bases). CDR1 SGHNT and CDR2 YENEEA come from the germline V gene. The CDR3 consists of 15 residues. V was clipped by 1 base and J by 1 base, with 7 bases between them. CDR3 loop: CASSLGGQNTGELFF. The CDR3 DNA sequence: TGTGCCAGCAGCTTAGGTGGACAGAACACCGGGGAGCTGTTTTTT.

This clone has only a few counts. The gene calls are TRBV6-5 and TRBJ2-7; the D gene is possibly TRBD1 (6 bases). The CDR3 spans 12 residues. Between the trimmed V and J ends, which lost 2 bases and 6 bases, there was a span of 8 bases. Germline CDR1 MNHEY, CDR2 SVGAGI. This CDR3 is CASSYTGFEQYF. The CDR3, as DNA: TGTGCCAGCAGTTACACAGGGTTCGAGCAGTACTTC.